These 27 T cell receptor beta chains share one sample of origin, sequenced in a study of CXCR4 blockade with PD-1 therapy in pancreatic cancer. Here immunoSEQ multiplex PCR was the method, and the copy in TCRdb shows in-frame clones only, minus some. The repertoire includes some 5,000 clones, 55% of them detected once, and 6.5% to 8% sits in the top ten. Source material: tumor tissue. These receptors were obtained from a human donor with pancreatic ductal adenocarcinoma.

This clone is medium-sized within its sample. This sequence joins TRBV4-1 and TRBJ2-2; 7 nucleotides align to TRBD2. CDR3 size: 15 residues. Germline CDR1 and CDR2: MGHRA and YSYEKL. The junction had 4 bases not matched to a gene; V was cut back by 4 bases and J by 2 bases. CDR3 sequence: CASSLREDNTGELFF. The CDR3 bases are TGCGCCAGCAGCCTTCGGGAGGACAACACCGGGGAGCTGTTTTTT.

The DNA for the CDR3 is TGCAGCGTTGACCACGGGAGCTTCTACAATGAGCAGTTCTTC. It translates to CSVDHGSFYNEQFF. The V gene is TRBV29-1, the J gene TRBJ2-1, with a possible D match to TRBD2 (6 bases). The CDR3 loop spans 14 amino acids. Trimming removed 3 bases at V and 3 bases at J, with 12 bases between. The germline CDR1 and CDR2 sequences are SQVTM and ANQGSEA.

The CDR3, as DNA: TGTGCCAGCTCACCACCGGGACAAGGCGGAGCGGGCAATCAGCCCCAGCATTTT. Translation: CASSPPGQGGAGNQPQHF. The chain uses TRBV18 and TRBJ1-5; tentative D call: TRBD1 (6 bases). The CDR3 has 18 amino acids. The germline V gene encodes CDR1 KGHSH and CDR2 LQKENI. V was trimmed by 0 bases and J by 2 bases, leaving 17 bases between them.

This clone showed up just a few times. V usage is TRBV9 and J usage is TRBJ2-3, with D possibly matching TRBD1 (5 bases). Germline V lookup: CDR1 SGDLS, CDR2 YYNGEE. The V end lost 3 bases, the J end lost 6 bases, and 8 bases lay between the germline ends. The CDR3 length is 12 residues. CDR3 bases: TGTGCCAGCAGCGAGGGGTTGGATACGCAGTATTTT. Amino acid sequence: CASSEGLDTQYF. Full variable domain (remainder filled in from reference TRBV9 and TRBJ2-3): DSGVTQTPKHLITATGQRVTLRCSPRSGDLSVYWYQQSLDQGLQFLIQYYNGEERAKGNILERFSAQQFPDLHSELNLSSLELGDSALYFCASSEGLDTQYFGPGTRLTVL.

This clone was seen only a few times. This chain joins TRBV11-3 and TRBJ2-3; 7 bases are a match to TRBD2. Germline V gene lookup returns CDR1 SGHNT and CDR2 YENEEA. The CDR3 spans 15 residues. After removal of 7 bases from V and 2 bases from J, the junction contained 9 bases not matched to a gene. CDR3: CASTPSGHVTDTQYF. In nucleotides, the CDR3 is TGTGCCAGCACCCCTAGCGGACATGTCACAGATACGCAGTATTTT.

Sample share makes this clone large. V and J are TRBV11-3 and TRBJ2-7; D is possibly TRBD1 (5 bases). This CDR3 is built from 14 residues. V was pared by 4 bases and J by 1 base, with 11 bases between. The germline gives CDR1 SGHNT, CDR2 YENEEA. This CDR3 reads CASSYTDSSYEQYF. The CDR3 DNA follows: TGTGCCAGCAGCTATACCGACAGTTCCTACGAGCAGTACTTC.

This clone was picked up a small number of times. CDR3 DNA sequence: TGTGCCAGCAGCGTAGAAGATGCAGGGTACTACGAGCAGTACTTC. Translating gives CASSVEDAGYYEQYF. This chain joins TRBV9 and TRBJ2-7, with D perhaps TRBD1 (5 bases). Germline V gene lookup returns CDR1 SGDLS and CDR2 YYNGEE. V lost 0 bases and J lost 3, with 13 bases in between. CDR3 length equals 15 residues.

The rearrangement links TRBV5-1 to TRBJ2-7; TRBD1 aligns across 9 bases. This CDR3 has 15 residues. Germline V gives CDR1 SGHRS, CDR2 YFSETQ. Trimming cost V 7 bases and J 3 bases; bases outside gene matches: 11. This chain's CDR3 is CASSSDGTGYYEQYF. DNA of the CDR3: TGCGCCAGCTCGAGTGACGGGACAGGGTACTACGAGCAGTACTTC.

The chain has TRBV7-6 and TRBJ1-4; D ambiguous. The germline V gene encodes CDR1 SGHVS and CDR2 FNYEAQ. V lost 5 bases to trimming and J lost 0 bases, with 10 bases between them. This CDR3 comprises 15 residues. The CDR3 spells CASSLHSSTNEKLFF. The CDR3 DNA follows: TGTGCCAGCAGCCTACACAGCTCAACTAATGAAAAACTGTTTTTT.

This clone has a handful of counts. CDR3 sequence (DNA): TGTGCCAGCAGTGAAGTTGTAGGACAGGGTAGCGAGCAGTACTTC. As protein: CASSEVVGQGSEQYF. The rearrangement links TRBV9 to TRBJ2-7; 8 positions match TRBD1. This CDR3 is built from 15 residues. The germline V gene encodes CDR1 SGDLS and CDR2 YYNGEE. After removal of 5 bases from V and 6 bases from J, the junction contained 13 bases not matched to a gene.

This chain connects TRBV18 to TRBJ1-5; TRBD1 might be the D (5 bases). Trimming shortened V by 3 bases and J by 3 bases, and 12 bases separated the two germline ends. Per the germline V gene, CDR1 is KGHSH and CDR2 is LQKENI. The CDR3 is 15 amino acids. The CDR3 loop is CASSPETAYNQPQHF. In DNA form, the CDR3 reads TGTGCCAGCTCACCGGAGACAGCTTACAATCAGCCCCAGCATTTT.

V is TRBV5-1 and J is TRBJ2-3; TRBD2 matches 10 bases. The length of the CDR3 is 17 residues. The V segment lost 0 bases and the J segment 5 bases; nucleotides outside the gene matches: 9. Germline CDR1 reads SGHRS; CDR2 reads YFSETQ. The CDR3 sequence is CASSLAGSGGQGDTQYF. DNA of the CDR3: TGCGCCAGCAGCTTGGCCGGTAGCGGGGGGCAGGGAGATACGCAGTATTTT.

J is TRBJ1-5 and V is TRBV30, with a possible D match to TRBD1 (6 bases). The CDR3 is 15 residues long. Germline CDR1 GTSNPN, CDR2 SVGIG (reference sequence). Deletions cut 0 bases from V and 3 bases from J, with 12 bases between. CDR3 coding DNA: TGTGCCTGGAGTGTAGGCGGGACAAACAATCAGCCCCAGCATTTT. Protein: CAWSVGGTNNQPQHF.

The chain employs TRBV29-1 and TRBJ1-1, with a possible D match to TRBD1 (6 bases). Germline values: CDR1 SQVTM, CDR2 ANQGSEA. Trimming left V 7 bases short and J 2 bases short, with 11 bases between. The CDR3 covers 12 residues. DNA for the CDR3: TGCAGCGGAGGACAGCCCAACACTGAAGCTTTCTTT. Translation: CSGGQPNTEAFF.

The chain carries TRBV29-1 and TRBJ1-2; the D gene is possibly TRBD1 (6 bases). V was shortened by 5 bases and J by 5 bases, with 12 bases between the two germline ends. CDR1 and CDR2 (germline): SQVTM, ANQGSEA. The CDR3 spans 12 residues. Written as DNA, the CDR3 is TGCAGCGTTTCGCAGGGGATATATGGCTACACCTTC. It yields the protein CSVSQGIYGYTF.

This clone was seen a single time. The chain couples TRBV11-3 to TRBJ2-3; 8 positions match TRBD1. CDR1 and CDR2 (germline): SGHNT, YENEEA. V shed 1 base and J 7 bases; nucleotides not matched to a gene: 7. The CDR3 contains 15 residues. CDR3 residues: CASSLGQGASNTQYF. DNA for the CDR3: TGTGCCAGCAGCTTAGGTCAGGGGGCATCGAATACGCAGTATTTT.

This clone was counted between two and nine times. The rearrangement joins TRBV11-3 to TRBJ2-7; TRBD2 is a possible D gene (6 bases). The V gene lost 2 bases and the J gene lost 2 bases, with 10 bases spanning the gap. The germline gives CDR1 SGHNT, CDR2 YENEEA. The CDR3 is 14 amino acids. The CDR3: CASSLLGGTYEQYF. CDR3 bases: TGTGCCAGCAGCTTATTGGGGGGAACCTACGAGCAGTACTTC.

This clone was found a few times. CDR3 in DNA: TGTGCCATCAGGCCAAGGGAGACTGTAGACAATGAGCAGTTCTTC. This sequence encodes CAIRPRETVDNEQFF. The V call is TRBV6-8, the J call TRBJ2-1; possibly TRBD2 for D (5 bases). Trimming took off 10 bases at V and 5 bases at J, with 21 bases between the two ends. The V gene's germline CDR1 is MNHGY and CDR2 SAAAGT. The CDR3 sequence is 15 residues long.

This clone was counted between two and nine times. The chain joins TRBV2 to TRBJ1-1; D possibly corresponds to TRBD1 (6 bases). The CDR3 contains 14 residues. Trimming pared 6 bases from V and 4 bases from J, leaving 15 bases between. Per the germline V gene, CDR1 is SNHLY and CDR2 is FYNNEI. The CDR3 nucleotides read TGTGCCAGCAGCCCGATCCGAGGGGGCACTGAAGCTTTCTTT. Translation: CASSPIRGGTEAFF.

The sample holds a few counts of this clone. V gene TRBV7-6 combines with J gene TRBJ1-1; D possibly corresponds to TRBD1 (5 bases). Germline V gives CDR1 SGHVS, CDR2 FNYEAQ. This CDR3 has 14 residues. Trimming took 4 bases from V and 1 from J, leaving 10 bases between them. CDR3 DNA sequence: TGTGCCAGCAGCTGGGGCCAACCGAACACTGAAGCTTTCTTT. It codes for CASSWGQPNTEAFF.

The chain has TRBV15 and TRBJ1-6, with TRBD1 as a possible D gene (6 bases). The ends were cut back, 4 bases at V and 6 bases at J, with 10 bases in the middle. Germline V CDR1 and CDR2: LNHNV, YYDKDF (reference sequence). This CDR3 comprises 14 residues. This CDR3 reads CATSTDRANSPLHF. The CDR3, as DNA: TGTGCCACCAGCACGGACAGAGCTAATTCACCCCTCCACTTT.

Only a few counts were recorded for this clone. J is TRBJ1-4 and V is TRBV19; tentative D call: TRBD1 (6 bases). Germline assignment: CDR1 LNHDA and CDR2 SQIVND (reference sequence). The CDR3 contains 13 residues. V was shortened by 6 bases and J by 4 bases, with 9 bases between the two germline ends. Here the CDR3 DNA reads TGTGCCAGTAGAGGACAGATTAATGAAAAACTGTTTTTT. It specifies CASRGQINEKLFF.

The chain carries TRBV25-1 and TRBJ2-7; TRBD1 matches 8 bases. CDR1 is MGHDK, CDR2 SYGVNS, per germline. The length of the CDR3 is 14 residues. With 5 bases clipped from V and 4 bases from J, the junction kept 7 bases outside the gene matches. CDR3 nucleotides: TGTGCCAGCAGTACCTACAGGGGGTCATACGAGCAGTACTTC. Translated: CASSTYRGSYEQYF.

This clone occurred a few times. The chain is built from TRBV11-3 and TRBJ1-1, with a possible D match to TRBD1 (6 bases). The ends were cut back, 5 bases at V and 4 bases at J, with 20 bases in the middle. The CDR3 length is 16 residues. Looked up from germline, CDR1 is SGHNT and CDR2 is YENEEA. In nucleotides, the CDR3 is TGTGCCAGCAGCCCAGGCGTAGTGGGACAAAGCACTGAAGCTTTCTTT. It yields the protein CASSPGVVGQSTEAFF.

A remark on this clone: One end of the junction fails to match germline, which may point to a read error. V gene TRBV18 combines with J gene TRBJ2-1, with 11 bases lining up with TRBD2. This CDR3 is built from 15 residues. Germline CDR1 is KGHSH and CDR2 is LQKENI. In DNA, the CDR3 is TGTGCCAGCTCTCCTTCCGGGACTAGCGGCAATAAGCAGTTCTTC. Its protein product is CASSPSGTSGNKQFF.

The V call is TRBV28, the J call TRBJ1-6; 9 positions agree with TRBD1. Unmatched junction bases numbered 8, after V lost 5 bases and J lost 6 bases. The CDR3 is made up of 16 amino acids. CDR1 and CDR2 (germline): MDHEN, SYDVKM. As DNA, the CDR3 is TGTGCCAGCAGTCCCGGACAGGGGCAAGGTAATTCACCCCTCCACTTT. Encoded protein: CASSPGQGQGNSPLHF.

As DNA, the CDR3 is TGTGCCAGTAGTATCCCGCCGGGACAGGGTATTGAAAAACTGTTTTTT. This encodes CASSIPPGQGIEKLFF. The chain uses TRBV19 and TRBJ1-4, with 9 bases matching TRBD1. CDR3 length: 16 residues. V lost 3 bases and J lost 7; bases outside the gene matches: 9. CDR1 is LNHDA, CDR2 SQIVND, per germline (reference sequence).